The 24 T cell receptor beta chains listed next were all sequenced from one sample in a study of T cells in Graves' hyperthyroidism and ophthalmopathy. RNA transcripts gave rise to amplified TCR beta CDR3 regions. TCR CDR3 underwent first-round RT-PCR with the HTBI primer set. In TCRdb, the multiplex PCR reads were re-called with MiXCR into one record per CDR3 protein. The repertoire holds 530,000 or so distinct CDR3 sequences, with roughly 18% as singletons. Sample: blood. The receptor set was obtained from a woman under 30 with Graves' ophthalmopathy.

In this sample, this clonotype turned up many times. This chain links TRBV2 with TRBJ2-4; D is undetermined. CDR3 size: 17 residues. V was shortened by 1 base and J by 0 bases, with 13 bases between the two germline ends. Germline V gene sequence: CDR1 SNHLY, CDR2 FYNNEI. CDR3 sequence: CASSEVVLTLAKNIQYF. As DNA, the CDR3 is TGTGCCAGCAGTGAAGTCGTCTTGACTCTAGCCAAAAACATTCAGTACTTC.

This clonotype came up a few times. Since a much larger clone is just one base distant, this may be a read error. V is TRBV3-1 and J is TRBJ2-7; possibly TRBD1 for D (5 bases). Germline-derived CDR1 and CDR2 are LGHDT and YNNKEL (reference sequence). The CDR3 is made up of 13 amino acids. Trimming left V 3 bases short and J 4 bases short, with 10 bases between. In DNA, the CDR3 is TGTGCCAGCAGCCAGGCAGGGTCATACGAGCAGTACTTC. It yields the protein CASSQAGSYEQYF.

The table lists this clonotype with a few counts. V usage is TRBV30 and J usage is TRBJ2-2; D remains ambiguous. The CDR3 extends over 13 amino acids. V was clipped by 6 bases and J by 6 bases, with 14 bases between them. Germline V CDR1 and CDR2: GTSNPN, SVGIG (reference sequence). CDR3 residues: CACRVSGAGELFF. CDR3 DNA sequence: TGTGCCTGTAGAGTGTCTGGGGCCGGGGAGCTGTTTTTT.

The V gene is TRBV7-2, the J gene TRBJ1-5, with D unresolved. The CDR3 extends over 13 amino acids. V was shortened by 1 base and J by 7 bases, with 8 bases between the two germline ends. Germline V CDR1 and CDR2: SGHTA, FQGNSA. The CDR3 region has the DNA TGTGCCAGCAGCTTAGTGGATGAACAGCCCCAGCATTTT. It translates to CASSLVDEQPQHF. The variable domain in full, completed from reference TRBV7-2 and TRBJ1-5, reads GAGVSQSPSNKVTEKGKDVELRCDPISGHTALYWYRQSLGQGLEFLIYFQGNSAPDKSGLPSDRFSAERTGGSVSTLTIQRTQQEDSAVYLCASSLVDEQPQHFGDGTRLSIL.

This clonotype was recorded a few times. The rearrangement uses TRBV19 and TRBJ2-1; 7 bases line up with TRBD2. The CDR3 has 16 residues. J lost 0 bases, V lost 0 bases, and 2 bases had no gene match. From germline, CDR1 is LNHDA and CDR2 SQIVND (reference sequence). In DNA, the CDR3 is TGTGCCAGTAGTATAGATCGCGGGAGCTCCTACAATGAGCAGTTCTTC. Amino acids: CASSIDRGSSYNEQFF.

Many counts were recorded for this clonotype. J is TRBJ2-1 and V is TRBV6-6; a possible D gene is TRBD2 (6 bases). Germline V CDR1 and CDR2: MNHNY, SVGAGI (reference sequence). The CDR3 consists of 16 residues. Trimming removed 0 bases at V and 4 bases at J, with 13 bases between. In DNA, the CDR3 is TGTGCCAGCAGTTACTCTAGCGGAGGGATGTACAATGAGCAGTTCTTC. It specifies CASSYSSGGMYNEQFF.

This clonotype was seen only a few times. The DNA for the CDR3 is TGTGCCAGCCTCCGCCGAGGTGGTGAGCAGTTCTTC. As protein: CASLRRGGEQFF. J is TRBJ2-1 and V is TRBV2; D remains ambiguous. Trimming cost V 8 bases and J 9 bases, with 14 bases left between them. The CDR3 covers 12 residues. Germline CDR1 SNHLY, CDR2 FYNNEI.

The chain links TRBV5-4 to TRBJ2-7; tentative D call: TRBD2 (5 bases). The CDR3 is 11 residues long. Germline V gene sequence: CDR1 SGHNT, CDR2 YYREEE (reference sequence). The V end lost 5 bases, the J end lost 11 bases, and 14 bases lay between the germline ends. The CDR3 is CASRAATKEYF. The CDR3 nucleotides are TGTGCCAGCAGAGCGGCTACCAAGGAGTACTTC. The full variable domain, its missing parts supplied by reference TRBV5-4 and TRBJ2-7, is ETGVTQSPTHLIKTRGQQVTLRCSSQSGHNTVSWYQQALGQGPQFIFQYYREEENGRGNFPPRFSGLQFPNYSSELNVNALELDDSALYLCASRAATKEYFGPGTRLTVT.

This clonotype was detected ten times or more. This chain joins TRBV11-2 and TRBJ2-2; 12 positions match TRBD2. Unmatched junction bases numbered 8, after V lost 6 bases and J lost 6 bases. Germline V gene sequence: CDR1 SGHAT, CDR2 FQNNGV. The CDR3 loop spans 16 amino acids. The CDR3 nucleotides are TGTGCCAGCAGGTTTCTAGCGGGAGGGCCCTCCGGGGAGCTGTTTTTT. It codes for CASRFLAGGPSGELFF.

This clonotype has more than one count but fewer than ten. The CDR3 region is CASSLYPSGVYTDTQYF. The DNA for the CDR3 is TGTGCCAGCAGCTTATATCCTAGCGGGGTCTACACAGATACGCAGTATTTT. The chain couples TRBV7-9 to TRBJ2-3; 9 positions match TRBD2. The CDR3 totals 17 residues. Germline V gene lookup returns CDR1 SEHNR and CDR2 FQNEAQ (reference sequence). V dropped 2 bases and J dropped 2; count of bases not matched to a gene: 8.

This clonotype was seen a handful of times. The chain couples TRBV25-1 to TRBJ2-2; D may be TRBD2 (7 bases). The V gene's germline CDR1 is MGHDK and CDR2 SYGVNS. The CDR3 is 16 residues long. V was cut by 1 base and J by 7 bases, with 16 bases left in between. The CDR3 here is CASSESSRGAVGELFF. CDR3 coding DNA: TGTGCCAGCAGTGAATCATCCCGGGGGGCGGTCGGGGAGCTGTTTTTT.

This clonotype was counted ten times or more. The chain combines TRBV6-1 with TRBJ2-1; the D gene is possibly TRBD1 (6 bases). The ends were cut back, 4 bases at V and 3 bases at J, with 13 bases in the middle. This CDR3 comprises 15 residues. Germline V gene data show CDR1 as MNHNS and CDR2 as SASEGT. CDR3 in DNA: TGTGCCAGCAGTGCCGGGACAACAAGCTACAATGAGCAGTTCTTC. Translation gives CASSAGTTSYNEQFF.

The rearrangement joins TRBV14 to TRBJ2-7; 10 bases agree with TRBD1. In germline, CDR1 is SGHDN, CDR2 FVKESK. J was trimmed by 2 bases and V by 1 base; bases with no gene match: 11. The CDR3 is 18 residues long. The CDR3 loop reads CASSQVPGQGSGTYEQYF. The DNA for the CDR3 is TGTGCCAGCAGCCAAGTCCCGGGACAGGGGAGCGGGACCTACGAGCAGTACTTC.

This clonotype has a handful of counts. The genes are TRBV7-8 and TRBJ2-3, with 13 bases aligning to TRBD2. Germline CDR1 SGHVS, CDR2 FQNEAQ. The CDR3 runs to 19 residues. The V and J ends lost 1 base and 2 bases, in that order; junction bases with no gene match: 9. The CDR3: CASSLDPGLAGAITDTQYF. The CDR3 DNA sequence: TGTGCCAGCAGCTTAGACCCCGGACTAGCGGGGGCGATCACAGATACGCAGTATTTT.

This clonotype was counted many times. The CDR3 bases are TGTGCCAGCAGTTCCCCACAGGGGGATGGCACAGATACGCAGTATTTT. This translates into CASSSPQGDGTDTQYF. The chain joins TRBV27 to TRBJ2-3; 8 bases align to TRBD1. Germline trimming cut 4 bases from V and 1 base from J; bases unmatched to any gene: 7. Germline CDR1 MNHEY, CDR2 SMNVEV (reference sequence). The CDR3 sequence is 16 residues long.

The table lists this clonotype with a count of one. This clone may be a read error of a much larger clone one base away. The chain recombines TRBV20-1 with TRBJ1-2; D call uncertain. The length of the CDR3 is 12 residues. CDR1 is DFQATT and CDR2 is SNEGSKA in the germline V gene (reference sequence). The chain's CDR3 is CSVRDQLAGYTF. The CDR3 DNA is TGCAGTGTTAGAGATCAGCTCGCGGGCTACACCTTC.

This clonotype was counted only a few times. The chain recombines TRBV12-5 with TRBJ2-7; 7 nucleotides match TRBD1. Germline trimming cut 0 bases from V and 2 bases from J; bases unmatched to any gene: 10. The germline V gene encodes CDR1 LGHNT and CDR2 FRNRAP. The CDR3 totals 17 residues. This CDR3 reads CASGLVLGQDIAYEQYF. DNA for the CDR3: TGTGCTAGTGGTTTGGTACTAGGACAGGATATTGCCTACGAGCAGTACTTC.

Only a few counts were recorded for this clonotype. The chain is built from TRBV5-1 and TRBJ1-1; 9 bases agree with TRBD1. V trimming: 4 bases; J trimming: 4 bases; junction bases outside the gene matches: 5. CDR3 size: 14 residues. Per the germline V gene, CDR1 is SGHRS and CDR2 is YFSETQ. CDR3 region: CASSGTGISTEAFF. CDR3 DNA: TGCGCCAGCAGCGGGACAGGGATCAGCACTGAAGCTTTCTTT.

The chain carries TRBV28 and TRBJ1-5; the match to TRBD1 covers 9 bases. J was trimmed by 5 bases and V by 6 bases; bases with no gene match: 8. From germline, CDR1 is MDHEN and CDR2 SYDVKM. CDR3 length equals 15 residues. CDR3 sequence: CASRRPGQGYQPQHF. CDR3 in DNA: TGTGCCAGCAGACGCCCGGGACAGGGTTATCAGCCCCAGCATTTT.

The rearrangement uses TRBV6-1 and TRBJ1-1; TRBD1 agrees at 12 bases. The CDR3 is made up of 15 amino acids. Germline V gives CDR1 MNHNS, CDR2 SASEGT. Losses at the gene ends were 6 bases for V and 6 bases for J; bases not matched to a gene: 8. The CDR3 region has the DNA TGTGCCAGCAGAAGAGCCGGGACAGGGGGCGCTGAAGCTTTCTTT. Its translation: CASRRAGTGGAEAFF.

In the case of this clonotype: At one end the junction does not follow the germline gene, possibly because of a read error. This sequence joins TRBV20-1 and TRBJ2-1, with D possibly matching TRBD2 (5 bases). The CDR3 loop spans 13 amino acids. Germline V gene sequence: CDR1 DFQATT, CDR2 SNEGSKA (reference sequence). For the CDR3, the DNA is TGCAGTGCCCCGAGGGCTGACTACAATGGGCAGTTCTTC. It translates to CSAPRADYNGQFF.

Only a few counts were recorded for this clonotype. In DNA form, the CDR3 reads TGTGCCAGCAGCCCAGAAGGGTTGCTCGGGGCCAACGTCCTGACTTTC. It specifies CASSPEGLLGANVLTF. The rearrangement uses TRBV2 and TRBJ2-6; D unresolved. This CDR3 is built from 16 residues. CDR1 and CDR2 (germline): SNHLY, FYNNEI. V lost 6 bases and J lost 4, with 16 bases in between. Combining the CDR3 with reference TRBV2 and TRBJ2-6 gives the whole variable domain EPEVTQTPSHQVTQMGQEVILRCVPISNHLYFYWYRQILGQKVEFLVSFYNNEISEKSEIFDDQFSVERPDGSNFTLKIRSTKLEDSAMYFCASSPEGLLGANVLTFGAGSRLTVL.

This clonotype was picked up many times. The chain has TRBV30 and TRBJ2-5, with D unclear. Germline V lookup: CDR1 GTSNPN, CDR2 SVGIG (reference sequence). Trimming stripped 0 bases from V and 5 bases from J, with 1 base between. The CDR3 extends over 10 amino acids. CDR3 bases: TGTGCCTGGAGTGTGGAGACCCAGTACTTC. Its protein product is CAWSVETQYF.

This clonotype was found a few times. The chain has TRBV6-1 and TRBJ2-7; TRBD2 might be the D (6 bases). V shed 6 bases and J shed 1 base, with 13 bases lying between them. This CDR3 comprises 14 residues. Germline V gene sequence: CDR1 MNHNS, CDR2 SASEGT. CDR3 in DNA: TGTGCCAGCAGCTTTATGGGAGGTTCCTACGAGCAGTACTTC. Protein sequence: CASSFMGGSYEQYF.